This T cell receptor beta chain was captured in a study of OX40 agonist ivuxolimab in advanced cancers. Overall study results and limits: Circulating CD4+ and CD8+ T cells showed clonal expansion by week 6 at 0.1 to 3.0 mg/kg.

As to this clone: The antigen is not known.

Libraries were prepared by immunoSEQ multiplex PCR; TCRdb keeps only in-frame clonotypes and omits some of them. The sample yields 53,000 or so clones, around 87% seen once. Germline V gives CDR1 SGHTA, CDR2 FQGTGA. This CDR3 contains 13 residues. Trimming shortened V by 4 bases and J by 0 bases, and 6 bases separated the two germline ends. The material sequenced was CD4+ or CD8+ T cells sorted from blood, taken in a trial of the OX40 agonist ivuxolimab. The chain joins TRBV7-3 to TRBJ1-1, with no clear D. This receptor was identified in an adult with an advanced solid tumor such as melanoma, head and neck, liver or kidney cancer. CDR3 in amino acids: CASSSSVNTEAFF. CDR3 coding DNA: TGTGCCAGCAGCTCCAGTGTGAACACTGAAGCTTTCTTT.